In its sample, the clone carrying this T cell receptor (beta chain) was seen a few times. In this CDR3 the conserved last residue, phenylalanine or tryptophan, is missing, so a read error is likely. The authors ran a second PCR of about 7 to 11 cycles using a sample-barcoded 5' primer and a J-beta primer mix. TCRdb recomputed calls from the 5' RACE reads with MiXCR, one row per CDR3 protein. The profile shows around 1,700,000 distinct CDR3 sequences, 25% to 30% of them singletons. The CDR3 length is 17 residues. Germline assignment: CDR1 MNHEY and CDR2 SVGEGT. Trimming removed 6 bases at V and 1 base at J, with 21 bases between. This entry belongs to a study of blood T cells in healthy people across ages.

The chain links TRBV6-2 or TRBV6-3 to TRBJ1-1, with a tentative D call TRBD1 (6 bases). The origin of this receptor is a woman between 25 and 40 years old in good health. Sequenced material: blood. This CDR3 is CASSRDIDFLSNTEAFY. CDR3 sequence (DNA): TGTGCCAGCAGCCGGGACATCGACTTCTTGTCGAACACTGAAGCTTTCTAT.